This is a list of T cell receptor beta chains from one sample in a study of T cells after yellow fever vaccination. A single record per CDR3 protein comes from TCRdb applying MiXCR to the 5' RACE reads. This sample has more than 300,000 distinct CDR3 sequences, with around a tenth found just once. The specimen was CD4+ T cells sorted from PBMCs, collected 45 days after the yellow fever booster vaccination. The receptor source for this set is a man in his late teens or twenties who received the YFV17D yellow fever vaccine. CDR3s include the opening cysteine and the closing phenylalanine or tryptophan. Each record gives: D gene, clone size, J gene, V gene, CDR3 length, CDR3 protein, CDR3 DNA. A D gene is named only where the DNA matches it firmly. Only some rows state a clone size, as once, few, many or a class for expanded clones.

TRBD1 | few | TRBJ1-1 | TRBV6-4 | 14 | CASRRQGLNTEAFF | TGTGCCAGCAGGAGACAGGGCTTGAACACTGAAGCTTTCTTT
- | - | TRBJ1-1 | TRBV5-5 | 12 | CASSPSWEEAFF | TGTGCCAGCAGCCCCAGTTGGGAGGAAGCTTTCTTT
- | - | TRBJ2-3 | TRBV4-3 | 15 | CASSRNSGTSDTQYF | TGCGCCAGCAGCCGCAACTCCGGGACTTCCGATACGCAGTATTTT
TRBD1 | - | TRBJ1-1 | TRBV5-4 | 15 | CASSLEGQGNTEAFF | TGTGCCAGCAGCTTGGAGGGACAGGGGAACACTGAAGCTTTCTTT
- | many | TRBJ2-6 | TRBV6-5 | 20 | CASSYHGQNLPDSGANVLTF | TGTGCCAGCAGTTACCACGGACAGAACTTACCCGACTCTGGGGCCAACGTCCTGACTTTC
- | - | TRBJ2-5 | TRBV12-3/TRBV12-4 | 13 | CASSPRVGGTQYF | TGTGCCAGCAGTCCGCGAGTTGGCGGGACCCAGTACTTC
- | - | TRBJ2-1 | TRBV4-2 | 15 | CASSPQGRGNNEQFF | TGTGCCAGCAGCCCTCAGGGGAGGGGGAACAATGAGCAGTTCTTC
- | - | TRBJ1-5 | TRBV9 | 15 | CASSVGGGQDQPQHF | TGTGCCAGCAGCGTAGGGGGGGGGCAGGACCAGCCCCAGCATTTT
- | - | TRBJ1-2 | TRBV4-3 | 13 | CASSLDGVYGYTF | TGCGCCAGCAGCTTGGACGGCGTCTATGGCTACACCTTC
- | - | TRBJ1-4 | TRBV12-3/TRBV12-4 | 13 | CASSGGQVEKLFF | TGTGCCAGCTCCGGGGGCCAGGTTGAAAAACTGTTTTTT
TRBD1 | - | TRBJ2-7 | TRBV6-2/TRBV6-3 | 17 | CASSPTGTGGLSYEQYF | TGTGCCAGCAGTCCTACCGGGACAGGGGGCCTCTCCTACGAGCAGTACTTC
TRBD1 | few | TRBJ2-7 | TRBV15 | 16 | CATSSADREFSYEQYF | TGTGCCACCAGCAGTGCGGACAGGGAGTTTTCCTACGAGCAGTACTTC
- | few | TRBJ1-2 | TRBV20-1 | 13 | CSARDGRAYGYTF | TGCAGTGCTAGAGATGGGAGGGCTTATGGCTACACCTTC
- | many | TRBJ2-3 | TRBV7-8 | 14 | CASSSKGYTDTQYF | TGTGCCAGCAGCTCAAAGGGATACACAGATACGCAGTATTTT
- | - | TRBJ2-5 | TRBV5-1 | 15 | CASSLSGGQEETQYF | TGCGCCAGCAGCTTGTCGGGGGGCCAGGAAGAGACCCAGTACTTC
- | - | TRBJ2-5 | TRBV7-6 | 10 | CASMGETQYF | TGTGCCAGCATGGGGGAGACCCAGTACTTC
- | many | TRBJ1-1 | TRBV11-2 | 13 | CASSSGEGTEAFF | TGTGCCAGCAGCTCTGGAGAGGGCACTGAAGCTTTCTTT
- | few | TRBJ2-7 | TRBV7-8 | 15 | CASSLAPGPTYEQYF | TGTGCCAGCAGCTTAGCGCCGGGACCGACCTACGAGCAGTACTTC
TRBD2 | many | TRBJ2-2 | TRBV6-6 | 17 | CASSRRRGLVNTGELFF | TGTGCCAGCAGCCGCCGCAGGGGACTAGTAAACACCGGGGAGCTGTTTTTT
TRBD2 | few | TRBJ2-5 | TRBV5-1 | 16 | CASSLGGLAIQETQYF | TGCGCCAGCAGCTTGGGAGGACTAGCTATCCAAGAGACCCAGTACTTC
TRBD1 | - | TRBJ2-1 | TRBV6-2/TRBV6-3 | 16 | CASSHYRGETYNEQFF | TGTGCCAGCAGTCACTACAGGGGAGAAACCTACAATGAGCAGTTCTTC
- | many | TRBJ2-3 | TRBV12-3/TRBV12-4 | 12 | CAVGLSTDTQYF | TGTGCAGTGGGGCTGTCAACAGATACGCAGTATTTT
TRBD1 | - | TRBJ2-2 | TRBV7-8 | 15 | CASSLGTGSTGELFF | TGTGCCAGCAGCTTAGGGACAGGGTCCACCGGGGAGCTGTTTTTT
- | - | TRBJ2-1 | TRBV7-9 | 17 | CASSKKSDRILYNEQFF | TGTGCCAGCAGCAAAAAGTCCGACAGGATCCTCTACAATGAGCAGTTCTTC
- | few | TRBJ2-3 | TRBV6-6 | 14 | CASKIGERTDTQYF | TGTGCCAGCAAAATCGGGGAACGCACAGATACGCAGTATTTT
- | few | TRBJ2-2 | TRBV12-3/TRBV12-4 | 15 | CASSSLRRLTGELFF | TGTGCCAGCAGTAGCTTGAGGAGGTTAACCGGGGAGCTGTTTTTT
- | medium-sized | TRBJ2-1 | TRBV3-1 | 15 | CASSLRDASGSEQFF | TGTGCCAGCAGCCTACGGGACGCCAGCGGTTCTGAGCAGTTCTTC